This TCR beta chain was documented in a study of blood T cell repertoires in COVID-19 (dated by TCRdb to 2020 to 2021). Looking at the study overall: The collaborator samples originated in the United States, Italy and Spain and spanned the acute and convalescent phases of COVID-19. The material from the prospective study consisted of cDNA or gDNA derived from T cells, B-cell-depleted T cells, or PBMCs. The dataset comprised deeply sampled blood TCRbeta repertoires from subjects exposed to, actively infected with, or recovered from COVID-19. The repertoires were released in a freely available public database intended as a resource for research on the immune response to SARS-CoV-2. The samples were drawn from two sources: the first 160 participants of the ongoing ImmuneRACE study, and over 1,000 subjects contributed by 6 global collaborators. Nearly every sample came with metadata listing a de-identified subject ID, COVID-19 status, age in years and sex. Where HLA class I and class II types were available, the types were taken from metadata supplied by the sample provider, not from assay-based typing.

Here is what the overall study found, with its caveats: The quantity of clinical and demographic metadata differed by source and by participant and was supplied without curation.

As for this clone: Its recognized antigen is unknown. One base away there is no much larger clone; base qualities are not given.

In the prospective study, participants were about 18 to 100 years old, resided in fewer than 25 geographic areas of the United States, and were enrolled through a virtual design. To assign participants to cohorts, the prospective study relied on clinical history that participants themselves reported in a screening survey and a study questionnaire. For ImmuneRACE Cohort 3, a participant was defined as recovered based on two consecutive negative NP/OP PCR tests, clearance by a healthcare professional, or resolution of symptoms. Each participant in the prospective study had whole blood, serum and a nasopharyngeal or oropharyngeal swab collected by mobile phlebotomists. Over a roughly two-month period, participants in the prospective study had the option of providing additional blood draws and questionnaires. Blood samples from the prospective study were shipped frozen or at room temperature prior to DNA extraction.

The immunoSEQ Assay, a bias-controlled multiplex PCR, was used to amplify TCRbeta CDR3 regions from genomic DNA. Concerning the study's data processing: The number of nucleated cells in each sample was estimated by amplification of reference gene primers within the assay. To quantify the absolute abundance of each unique TCRbeta CDR3 rearrangement, sequence reads were collapsed and filtered. For each sample, productive Simpson clonality was calculated by taking the square root of Simpson's diversity index across productive rearrangements. Held by TCRdb, this immuneACCESS table contains in-frame sequences only and omits some clones. Under half of the omission traces to an unresolved V gene where checked; the cause of the rest is unknown. V and J calls and clone size are as listed in that table; D and trimming were resolved from the DNA. The sample table holds approximately 130,000 clones, of which less than 90% were seen once. Less than 2.5% of the sample goes to the ten largest clones.

Between the V and J ends, shortened by 0 bases and 6 bases respectively, the junction contains 9 bases. The CDR3 holds 13 amino acids from the cysteine to the phenylalanine. The kept DNA is CDR3 alone, 39 bases in frame from the first base. CDR1 and CDR2, per the germline V gene (reference sequence), are GTSNPN and SVGIG. The TCR comes from a woman aged 45-65 years who had recovered from COVID-19. The rearranged chain carries TRBV30 and TRBJ1-5, with no D gene named confidently. Material: PBMCs or T cells enriched from blood (not recorded which). DNA sequence: TGTGCCTGGAGTGTACGCAGTTTTCAGCCCCAGCATTTT. It translates as CAWSVRSFQPQHF. The full variable domain, with segments outside the CDR3 supplied by the reference TRBV30 and TRBJ1-5 proteins, appears as SQTIHQWPATLVQPVGSPLSLECTVEGTSNPNLYWYRQAAGRGLQLLFYSVGIGQISSEVPQNLSASRPQDRQFILSSKKLLLSDSGFYLCAWSVRSFQPQHFGDGTRLSIL.